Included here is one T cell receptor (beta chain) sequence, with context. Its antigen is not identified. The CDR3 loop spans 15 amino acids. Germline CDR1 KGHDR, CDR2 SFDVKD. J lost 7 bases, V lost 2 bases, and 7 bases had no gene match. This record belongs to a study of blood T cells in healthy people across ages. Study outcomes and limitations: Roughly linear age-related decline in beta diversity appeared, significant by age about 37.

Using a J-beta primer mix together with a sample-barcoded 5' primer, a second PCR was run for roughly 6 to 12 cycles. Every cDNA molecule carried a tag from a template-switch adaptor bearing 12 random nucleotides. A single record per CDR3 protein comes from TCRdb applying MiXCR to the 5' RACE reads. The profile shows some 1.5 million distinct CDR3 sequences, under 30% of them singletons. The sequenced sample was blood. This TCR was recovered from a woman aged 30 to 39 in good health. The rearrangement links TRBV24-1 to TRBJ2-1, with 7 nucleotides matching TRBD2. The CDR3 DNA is TGTGCCACCAGTGATTCAGCTAGCGGTACGAATGAGCAGTTCTTC. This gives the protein CATSDSASGTNEQFF.